Detailed here is one TCR beta chain. Its antigen specificity is not known. The input lacks base qualities; no much larger clone sits a single base away. This sample is drawn from a study of control samples from healthy donors and cancer patients (dated by TCRdb to about 2020). The method behind the library was the immunoSEQ multiplex PCR assay. The source is immuneACCESS, and TCRdb retained only in-frame sequences with V and J called. Part of the clones is not carried over; for the studies checked, unresolved V genes explain less than half of this, and the remainder is unexplained. The sample records about 97,000 clones, just over 90% of which are singletons. The leading ten clones occupy about 2.5% of the sample. The TCR was taken from a woman aged 18 to 35 in good health. The sequencing sample was made of blood.

The CDR3 region reads CASSGGQGNGNEKLFF. The sequence in DNA is TGTGCCAGCAGTGGCGGACAGGGGAACGGTAATGAAAAACTGTTTTTT. The rearrangement joined TRBV6-1 to TRBJ1-4; TRBD1 aligns with 9 central bases. V loses 4 bases at its end and J loses 4 bases; junction bases beyond the gene matches: 7. As encoded in the germline V gene, CDR1 is MNHNS while CDR2 is SASEGT. Taken from cysteine to phenylalanine, the CDR3 has 16 residues. Only CDR3 DNA remains: 48 bases, in frame from the first base.